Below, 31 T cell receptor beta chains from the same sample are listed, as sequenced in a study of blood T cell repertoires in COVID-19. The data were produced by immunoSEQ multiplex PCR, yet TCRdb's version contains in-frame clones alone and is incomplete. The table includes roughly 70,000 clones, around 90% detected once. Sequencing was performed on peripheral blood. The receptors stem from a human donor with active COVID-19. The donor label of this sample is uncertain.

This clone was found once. CDR3 protein: CASARRQASSGELFF. The CDR3 bases are TGTGCTAGTGCAAGGAGACAGGCCTCATCCGGGGAGCTGTTTTTT. The V call is TRBV12-5, the J call TRBJ2-2; TRBD1 might be the D (6 bases). The V gene lost 7 bases and the J gene lost 6 bases, with 18 bases spanning the gap. Germline loops: CDR1 LGHNT, CDR2 FRNRAP. The CDR3 length is 15 residues.

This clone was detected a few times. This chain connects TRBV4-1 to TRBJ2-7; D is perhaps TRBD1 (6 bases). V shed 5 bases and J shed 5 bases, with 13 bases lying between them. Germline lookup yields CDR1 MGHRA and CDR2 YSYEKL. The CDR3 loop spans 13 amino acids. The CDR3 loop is CASSLQGFDEQYF. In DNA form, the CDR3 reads TGCGCCAGCAGCTTACAGGGTTTCGACGAGCAGTACTTC.

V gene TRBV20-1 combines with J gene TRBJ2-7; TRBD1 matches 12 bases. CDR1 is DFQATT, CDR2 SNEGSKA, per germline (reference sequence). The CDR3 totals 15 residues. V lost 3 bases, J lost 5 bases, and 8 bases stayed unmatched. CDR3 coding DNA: TGCAGTGCTAGTCTCCGGGGACAGGGGGCCCACGAGCAGTACTTC. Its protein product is CSASLRGQGAHEQYF.

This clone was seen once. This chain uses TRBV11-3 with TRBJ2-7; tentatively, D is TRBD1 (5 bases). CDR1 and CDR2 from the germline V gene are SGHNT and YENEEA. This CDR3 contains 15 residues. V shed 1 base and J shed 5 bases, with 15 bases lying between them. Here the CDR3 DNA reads TGTGCCAGCAGCTTAGGAGTCAGGGTGGTTAACGAGCAGTACTTC. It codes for CASSLGVRVVNEQYF. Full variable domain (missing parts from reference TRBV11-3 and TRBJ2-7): EAGVVQSPRYKIIEKKQPVAFWCNPISGHNTLYWYLQNLGQGPELLIRYENEEAVDDSQLPKDRFSAERLKGVDSTLKIQPAELGDSAVYLCASSLGVRVVNEQYFGPGTRLTVT.

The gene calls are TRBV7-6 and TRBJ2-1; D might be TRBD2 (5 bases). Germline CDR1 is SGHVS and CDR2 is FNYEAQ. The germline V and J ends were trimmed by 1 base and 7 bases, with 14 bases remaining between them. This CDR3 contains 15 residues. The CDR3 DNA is TGTGCCAGCAGCTTAGAAGTGGGAGTTGGGAATGAGCAGTTCTTC. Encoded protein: CASSLEVGVGNEQFF.

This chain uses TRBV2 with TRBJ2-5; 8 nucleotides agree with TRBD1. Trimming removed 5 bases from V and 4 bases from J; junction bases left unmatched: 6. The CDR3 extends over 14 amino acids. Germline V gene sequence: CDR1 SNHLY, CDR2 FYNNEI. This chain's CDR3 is CASSPPGTGETQYF. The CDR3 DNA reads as TGTGCCAGCAGTCCCCCCGGGACAGGAGAGACCCAGTACTTC.

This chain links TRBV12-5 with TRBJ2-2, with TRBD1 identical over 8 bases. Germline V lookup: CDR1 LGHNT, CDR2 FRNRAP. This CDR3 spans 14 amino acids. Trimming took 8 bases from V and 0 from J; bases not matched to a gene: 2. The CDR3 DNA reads TGTGCTAGTCTACAGGGGGCGAACACCGGGGAGCTGTTTTTT. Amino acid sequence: CASLQGANTGELFF. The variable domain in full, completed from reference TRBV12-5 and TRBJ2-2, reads DARVTQTPRHKVTEMGQEVTMRCQPILGHNTVFWYRQTMMQGLELLAYFRNRAPLDDSGMPKDRFSAEMPDATLATLKIQPSEPRDSAVYFCASLQGANTGELFFGEGSRLTVL.

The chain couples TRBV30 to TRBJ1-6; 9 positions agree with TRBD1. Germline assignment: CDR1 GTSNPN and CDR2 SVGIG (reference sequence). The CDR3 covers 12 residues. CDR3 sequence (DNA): TGTGCGTTGGACAGGGGAGGTTCACCCCTCCACTTT. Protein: CALDRGGSPLHF. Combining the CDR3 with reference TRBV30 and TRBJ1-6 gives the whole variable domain SQTIHQWPATLVQPVGSPLSLECTVEGTSNPNLYWYRQAAGRGLQLLFYSVGIGQISSEVPQNLSASRPQDRQFILSSKKLLLSDSGFYLCALDRGGSPLHFGNGTRLTVT.

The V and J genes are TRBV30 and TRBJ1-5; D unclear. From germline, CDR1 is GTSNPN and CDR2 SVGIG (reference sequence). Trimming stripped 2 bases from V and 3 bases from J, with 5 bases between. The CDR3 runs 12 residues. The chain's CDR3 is CAWSYYNQPQHF. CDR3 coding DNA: TGTGCCTGGAGTTACTACAATCAGCCCCAGCATTTT. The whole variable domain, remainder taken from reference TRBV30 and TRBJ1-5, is SQTIHQWPATLVQPVGSPLSLECTVEGTSNPNLYWYRQAAGRGLQLLFYSVGIGQISSEVPQNLSASRPQDRQFILSSKKLLLSDSGFYLCAWSYYNQPQHFGDGTRLSIL.

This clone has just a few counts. Written as DNA, the CDR3 is TGTGCCAGTAACTACAGGGTAGGGTCTGGAAACACCATATATTTT. Protein: CASNYRVGSGNTIYF. The chain recombines TRBV19 with TRBJ1-3; tentative D call: TRBD1 (6 bases). The CDR3 totals 15 residues. The V end was cut by 7 bases, the J end by 1 base, with 14 bases between. Germline lookup yields CDR1 LNHDA and CDR2 SQIVND (reference sequence).

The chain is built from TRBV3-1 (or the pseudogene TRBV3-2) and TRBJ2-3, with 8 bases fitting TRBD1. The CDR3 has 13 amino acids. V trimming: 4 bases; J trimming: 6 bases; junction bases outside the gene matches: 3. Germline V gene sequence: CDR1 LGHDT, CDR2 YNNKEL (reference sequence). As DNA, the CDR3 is TGTGCCAGCAGCCCGACAGGGGCGGATACGCAGTATTTT. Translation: CASSPTGADTQYF.

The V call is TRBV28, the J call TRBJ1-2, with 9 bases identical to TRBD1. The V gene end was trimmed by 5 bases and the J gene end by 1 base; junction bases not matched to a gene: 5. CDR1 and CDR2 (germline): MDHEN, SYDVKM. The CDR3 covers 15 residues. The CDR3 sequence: CASSRPGQGNYGYTF. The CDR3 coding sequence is TGTGCCAGCAGTCGCCCGGGACAGGGTAACTATGGCTACACCTTC.

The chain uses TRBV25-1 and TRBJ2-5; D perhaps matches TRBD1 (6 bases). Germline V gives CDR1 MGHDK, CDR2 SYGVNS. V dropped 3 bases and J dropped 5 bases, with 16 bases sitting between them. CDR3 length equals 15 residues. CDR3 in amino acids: CASSDLLAQGETQYF. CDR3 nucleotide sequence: TGTGCCAGCAGTGACCTCTTAGCCCAGGGGGAGACCCAGTACTTC.

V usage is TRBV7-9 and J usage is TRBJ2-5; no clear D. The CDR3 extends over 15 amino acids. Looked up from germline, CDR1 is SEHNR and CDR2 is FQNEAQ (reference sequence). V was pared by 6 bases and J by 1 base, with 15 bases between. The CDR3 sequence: CASSPSPEPQETQYF. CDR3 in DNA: TGTGCCAGCAGTCCCTCTCCGGAGCCCCAAGAGACCCAGTACTTC. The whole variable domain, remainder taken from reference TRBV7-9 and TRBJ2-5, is DTGVSQNPRHKITKRGQNVTFRCDPISEHNRLYWYRQTLGQGPEFLTYFQNEAQLEKSRLLSDRFSAERPKGSFSTLEIQRTEQGDSAMYLCASSPSPEPQETQYFGPGTRLLVL.

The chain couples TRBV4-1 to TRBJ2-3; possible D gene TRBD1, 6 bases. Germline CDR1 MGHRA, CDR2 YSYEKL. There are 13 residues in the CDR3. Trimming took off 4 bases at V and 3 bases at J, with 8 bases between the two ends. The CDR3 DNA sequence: TGCGCCAGCAGCCCTACAGGGACAGATACGCAGTATTTT. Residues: CASSPTGTDTQYF.

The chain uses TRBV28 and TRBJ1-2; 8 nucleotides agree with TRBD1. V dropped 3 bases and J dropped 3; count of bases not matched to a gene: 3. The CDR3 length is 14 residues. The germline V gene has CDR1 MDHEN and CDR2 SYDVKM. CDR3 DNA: TGTGCCAGCAGTTTTCCAGGGGGCGACTATGGCTACACCTTC. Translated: CASSFPGGDYGYTF.

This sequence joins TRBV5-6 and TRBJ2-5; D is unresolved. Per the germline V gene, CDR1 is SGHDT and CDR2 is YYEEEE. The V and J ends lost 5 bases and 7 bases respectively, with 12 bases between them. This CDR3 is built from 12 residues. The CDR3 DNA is TGTGCCAGCAGATCTAATACCGGGACCCAGTACTTC. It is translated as CASRSNTGTQYF.

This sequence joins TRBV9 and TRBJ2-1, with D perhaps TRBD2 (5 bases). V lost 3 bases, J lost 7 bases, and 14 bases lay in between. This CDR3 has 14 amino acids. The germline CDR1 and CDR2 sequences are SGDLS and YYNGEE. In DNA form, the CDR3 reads TGTGCCAGCAGCGCCTTGCGGGCCGGGAATGAGCAGTTCTTC. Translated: CASSALRAGNEQFF.

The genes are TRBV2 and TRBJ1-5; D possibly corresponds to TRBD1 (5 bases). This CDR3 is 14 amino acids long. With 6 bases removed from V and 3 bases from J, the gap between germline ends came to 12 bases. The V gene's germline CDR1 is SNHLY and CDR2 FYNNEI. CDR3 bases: TGTGCCAGCAGAGCGGGACTGAACAATCAGCCCCAGCATTTT. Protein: CASRAGLNNQPQHF.

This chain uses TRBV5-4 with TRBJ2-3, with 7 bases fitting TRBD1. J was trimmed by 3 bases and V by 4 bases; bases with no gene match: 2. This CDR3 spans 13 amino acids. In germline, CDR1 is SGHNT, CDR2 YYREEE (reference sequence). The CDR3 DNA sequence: TGTGCCAGCAGCCCGACAGGGACAGATACGCAGTATTTT. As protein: CASSPTGTDTQYF.

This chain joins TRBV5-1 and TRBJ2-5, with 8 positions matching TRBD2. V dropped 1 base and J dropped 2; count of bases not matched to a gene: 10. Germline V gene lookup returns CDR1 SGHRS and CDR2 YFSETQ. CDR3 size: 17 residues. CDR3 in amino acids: CASSLSLTSASQETQYF. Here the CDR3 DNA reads TGCGCCAGCAGCTTGTCCCTGACTAGCGCGTCGCAAGAGACCCAGTACTTC.

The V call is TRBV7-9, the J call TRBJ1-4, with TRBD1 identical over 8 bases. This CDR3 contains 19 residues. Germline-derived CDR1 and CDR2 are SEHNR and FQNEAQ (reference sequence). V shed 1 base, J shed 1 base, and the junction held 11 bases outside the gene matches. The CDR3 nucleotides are TGTGCCAGCAGCTTAGGTTGGGCAGGGGGCGTCGGAACTAATGAAAAACTGTTTTTT. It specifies CASSLGWAGGVGTNEKLFF.

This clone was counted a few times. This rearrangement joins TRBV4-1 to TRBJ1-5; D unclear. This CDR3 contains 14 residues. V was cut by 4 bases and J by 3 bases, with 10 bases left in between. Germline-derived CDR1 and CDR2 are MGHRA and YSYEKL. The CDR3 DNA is TGCGCCAGCAGCCCCGAGAAGAACAATCAGCCCCAGCATTTT. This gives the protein CASSPEKNNQPQHF.

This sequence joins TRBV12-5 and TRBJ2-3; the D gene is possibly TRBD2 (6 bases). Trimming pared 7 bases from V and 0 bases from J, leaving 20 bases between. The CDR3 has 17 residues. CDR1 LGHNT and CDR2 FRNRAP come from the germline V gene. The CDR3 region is CASALGGRTSSTDTQYF. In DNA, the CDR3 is TGTGCTAGTGCTCTGGGGGGAAGGACTTCTAGCACAGATACGCAGTATTTT.

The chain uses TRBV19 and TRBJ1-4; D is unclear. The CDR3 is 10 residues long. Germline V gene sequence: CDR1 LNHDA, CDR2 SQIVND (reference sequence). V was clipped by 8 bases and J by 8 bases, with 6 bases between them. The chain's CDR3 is CASWREKLFF. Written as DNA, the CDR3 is TGTGCCAGTTGGAGGGAAAAACTGTTTTTT.

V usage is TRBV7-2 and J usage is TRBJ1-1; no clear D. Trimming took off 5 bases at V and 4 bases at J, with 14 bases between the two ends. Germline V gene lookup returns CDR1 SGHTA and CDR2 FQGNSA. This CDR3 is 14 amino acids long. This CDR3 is CASSMTESGTEAFF. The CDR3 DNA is TGTGCCAGCAGCATGACGGAGTCGGGCACTGAAGCTTTCTTT. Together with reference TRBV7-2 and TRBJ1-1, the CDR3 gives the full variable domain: GAGVSQSPSNKVTEKGKDVELRCDPISGHTALYWYRQSLGQGLEFLIYFQGNSAPDKSGLPSDRFSAERTGGSVSTLTIQRTQQEDSAVYLCASSMTESGTEAFFGQGTRLTVV.

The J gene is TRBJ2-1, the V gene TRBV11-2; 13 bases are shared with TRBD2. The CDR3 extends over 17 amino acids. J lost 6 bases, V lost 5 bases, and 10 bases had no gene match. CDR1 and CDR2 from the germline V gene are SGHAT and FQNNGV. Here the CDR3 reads CASSKRLAGGGSNEQFF. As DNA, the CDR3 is TGTGCCAGCAGCAAGAGACTAGCGGGAGGTGGAAGCAATGAGCAGTTCTTC. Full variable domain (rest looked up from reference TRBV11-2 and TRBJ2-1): EAGVAQSPRYKIIEKRQSVAFWCNPISGHATLYWYQQILGQGPKLLIQFQNNGVVDDSQLPKDRFSAERLKGVDSTLKIQPAKLEDSAVYLCASSKRLAGGGSNEQFFGPGTRLTVL.

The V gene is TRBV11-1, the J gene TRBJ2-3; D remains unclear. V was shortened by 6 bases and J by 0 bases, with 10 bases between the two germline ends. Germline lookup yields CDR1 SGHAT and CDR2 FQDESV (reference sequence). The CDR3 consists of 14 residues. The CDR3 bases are TGTGCCAGCAGAAAAGAAGCTAGCACAGATACGCAGTATTTT. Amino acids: CASRKEASTDTQYF.

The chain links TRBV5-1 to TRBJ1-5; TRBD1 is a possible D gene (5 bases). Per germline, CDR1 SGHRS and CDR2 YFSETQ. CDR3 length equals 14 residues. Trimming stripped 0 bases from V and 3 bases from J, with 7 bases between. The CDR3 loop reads CASSLGQINQPQHF. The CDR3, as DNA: TGCGCCAGCAGCTTGGGACAGATCAATCAGCCCCAGCATTTT. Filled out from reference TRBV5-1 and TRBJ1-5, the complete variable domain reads KAGVTQTPRYLIKTRGQQVTLSCSPISGHRSVSWYQQTPGQGLQFLFEYFSETQRNKGNFPGRFSGRQFSNSRSEMNVSTLELGDSALYLCASSLGQINQPQHFGDGTRLSIL.

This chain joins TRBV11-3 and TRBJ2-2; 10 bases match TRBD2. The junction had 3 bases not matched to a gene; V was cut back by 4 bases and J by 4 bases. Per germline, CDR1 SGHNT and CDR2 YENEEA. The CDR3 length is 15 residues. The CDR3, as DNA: TGTGCCAGCAGCTGGACTAGCGGAGGCACCGGGGAGCTGTTTTTT. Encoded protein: CASSWTSGGTGELFF.

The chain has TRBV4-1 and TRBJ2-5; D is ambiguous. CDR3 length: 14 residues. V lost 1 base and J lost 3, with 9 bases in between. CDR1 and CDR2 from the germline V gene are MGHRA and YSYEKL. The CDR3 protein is CASSQGLVKETQYF. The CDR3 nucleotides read TGCGCCAGCAGCCAAGGGCTAGTAAAAGAGACCCAGTACTTC.